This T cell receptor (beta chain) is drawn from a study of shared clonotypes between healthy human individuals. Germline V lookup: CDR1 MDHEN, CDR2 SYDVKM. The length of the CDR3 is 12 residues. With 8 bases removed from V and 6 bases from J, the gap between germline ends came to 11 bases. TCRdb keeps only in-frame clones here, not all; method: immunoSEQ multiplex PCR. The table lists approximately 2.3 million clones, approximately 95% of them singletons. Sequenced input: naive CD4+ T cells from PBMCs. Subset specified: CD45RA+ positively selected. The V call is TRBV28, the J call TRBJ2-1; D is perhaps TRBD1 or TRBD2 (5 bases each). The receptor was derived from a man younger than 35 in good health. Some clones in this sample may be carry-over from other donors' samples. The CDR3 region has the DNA TGTGCCAGCCGAACCGGGGCCAATGAGCAGTTCTTC. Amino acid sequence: CASRTGANEQFF.